This TCR beta chain was observed in a study of blood T cell repertoires in COVID-19. Study details: COVID-19 samples from acute and convalescent phases originated in the United States, Italy and Spain. PBMCs, B-cell-depleted T cells, or T cells were the source of the cDNA or gDNA that made up the material.

With 4 bases clipped from V and 4 bases from J, the junction kept 4 bases outside the gene matches. Germline values: CDR1 SGHVS, CDR2 FQNEAQ. This CDR3 contains 15 residues. Only in-frame clones appear in the TCRdb table, and some are missing; sequencing was by immunoSEQ multiplex PCR. The sample holds fewer than 200,000 clones, approximately 80% seen once. The sequenced sample was peripheral blood. This rearrangement joins TRBV7-8 to TRBJ2-5; 12 bases line up with TRBD2. The origin of this receptor is a human donor in a cohort sampled during active COVID-19. The CDR3 loop is CASSSASGGGETQYF. The CDR3 coding sequence is TGTGCCAGCAGCTCAGCTAGCGGGGGGGGAGAGACCCAGTACTTC.